The clone carrying this TCR beta chain appeared once. Its target is unknown. Positively selected by magnetic beads, CD4+ and CD8+ cells were purity-checked by flow cytometry. This sample is drawn from a study of somatic mutations in cytotoxic T cells in rheumatoid arthritis. Study outcomes and limitations: Each of about an eighth of the 65 patients had a largest CD8+ clone that made up more than 20% of CD8+ cells.

CDR3 length: 15 residues. Germline V gives CDR1 SGDLS, CDR2 YYNGEE. The V gene end was trimmed by 4 bases and the J gene end by 2 bases; junction bases not matched to a gene: 6. Authors' analysis steps: Matches were rare between published virus-specific TCRB sequences and patient CD8+ clones exceeding 1%. Using immunoSEQ multiplex PCR, the repertoire was profiled, and TCRdb retains in-frame clones only, with some absent. The V and J calls and the clone size are those of that table, but D and trimming were determined from the DNA. The sample yields around 20,000 clones, about 65% seen once. The specimen was CD8+ T cells sorted from blood. The gene calls are TRBV9 and TRBJ2-7; 10 bases are a match to TRBD1. The TCR sequence derives from an adult with rheumatoid arthritis. The CDR3 sequence is CASSPTGGATYEQYF. CDR3 coding DNA: TGTGCCAGCAGCCCGACAGGGGGCGCAACCTACGAGCAGTACTTC.